Listed below are T cell receptor beta chains from one sample, sequenced in a study of blood T cell repertoires in COVID-19. Produced via immunoSEQ multiplex PCR; TCRdb's table is partial and in-frame only. In the table there are approximately 260,000 clones, approximately 90% of which are singletons. The sample comprised PBMCs or T cells enriched from blood (not recorded which). These receptors originate from a woman younger than 35 who had recovered from COVID-19. Both conserved end residues are part of each CDR3. D genes are given only for firm matches. A clone size is listed for some rows: how often the clone was seen (once, few, many), or a class if it is expanded.

j_gene: TRBJ2-7
abundance: NA
d_gene: NA
v_gene: TRBV19
CDR3nt: TGTGCCAGTAGTTCTAGCGTGGGCTACGAGCAGTACTTC
CDR3aa: CASSSSVGYEQYF

j_gene: TRBJ2-7
abundance: NA
d_gene: TRBD2
v_gene: TRBV28
CDR3nt: TGTGCCAGCAGTACCGTGAGGGATAGCGGGATACGAAAGCAGTACTTC
CDR3aa: CASSTVRDSGIRKQYF

j_gene: TRBJ2-3
abundance: NA
d_gene: NA
v_gene: TRBV7-9
CDR3nt: TGTGCCAGCAGCTTTGAACAGGGAGATACGCAGTATTTT
CDR3aa: CASSFEQGDTQYF

j_gene: TRBJ1-2
abundance: NA
d_gene: NA
v_gene: TRBV5-5
CDR3nt: TGTGCCAGCAGCCCGACTACGGCCAGCTATGGCTACACCTTC
CDR3aa: CASSPTTASYGYTF

j_gene: TRBJ2-5
abundance: NA
d_gene: TRBD2
v_gene: TRBV13
CDR3nt: TGTGCCAGCAGCTTAGAATTTGAGCGGGAGGAGACCCAGTACTTC
CDR3aa: CASSLEFEREETQYF

j_gene: TRBJ2-7
abundance: NA
d_gene: NA
v_gene: TRBV3-1/TRBV3-2
CDR3nt: TGTGCCAGCAGCCAAGGGACGGGATCGGACTACGAGCAGTACTTC
CDR3aa: CASSQGTGSDYEQYF

j_gene: TRBJ1-4
abundance: NA
d_gene: NA
v_gene: TRBV27
CDR3nt: TGTGCCAGTCGGACAGCGTTAAATGAAAAACTGTTTTTT
CDR3aa: CASRTALNEKLFF

j_gene: TRBJ2-2
abundance: NA
d_gene: NA
v_gene: TRBV11-3
CDR3nt: TGTGCCAGCAGCTTGTTTAACGGGGAGCTGTTTTTT
CDR3aa: CASSLFNGELFF

j_gene: TRBJ2-4
abundance: NA
d_gene: NA
v_gene: TRBV5-4
CDR3nt: TGTGCCAGCAGCTTGTTGTCCGGCCGGGATCTAGGAAACATTCAGTACTTC
CDR3aa: CASSLLSGRDLGNIQYF

j_gene: TRBJ2-7
abundance: NA
d_gene: TRBD2
v_gene: TRBV4-1
CDR3nt: TGCGCCAGCAGCCCCAAACCAGGTCGGCTAGCGGGAGGGCCCACCTACGAGCAGTACTTC
CDR3aa: CASSPKPGRLAGGPTYEQYF

j_gene: TRBJ1-1
abundance: NA
d_gene: NA
v_gene: TRBV29-1
CDR3nt: TGCAGCGTTTCAGGGGCAAACACTGAAGCTTTCTTT
CDR3aa: CSVSGANTEAFF

j_gene: TRBJ1-1
abundance: once
d_gene: NA
v_gene: TRBV6-5
CDR3nt: TGTGCCAGCAGCCCGGGAAGTACTGAAGCTTTCTTT
CDR3aa: CASSPGSTEAFF

j_gene: TRBJ2-5
abundance: NA
d_gene: NA
v_gene: TRBV11-2
CDR3nt: TGTGCCAGCAGCTTAGATGGCCCGCGGAAAGACGGTCAAGAGACCCAGTACTTC
CDR3aa: CASSLDGPRKDGQETQYF

j_gene: TRBJ2-5
abundance: NA
d_gene: TRBD2
v_gene: TRBV4-3
CDR3nt: TGCGCCAGCAGCCAAGAGTCGGCTAGCGGGGTACAAGAGACCCAGTACTTC
CDR3aa: CASSQESASGVQETQYF

j_gene: TRBJ2-7
abundance: NA
d_gene: NA
v_gene: TRBV5-3
CDR3nt: TGTGCCAGAAGCTTGACAGGACCCAACCCTCCCTACGAGCAGTACTTC
CDR3aa: CARSLTGPNPPYEQYF

j_gene: TRBJ2-5
abundance: NA
d_gene: NA
v_gene: TRBV28
CDR3nt: TGTGCCAGCAGTTTTCGAGAGACCCAGTACTTC
CDR3aa: CASSFRETQYF

j_gene: TRBJ1-1
abundance: NA
d_gene: NA
v_gene: TRBV19
CDR3nt: TGTGCCAGTAGTGGTGACGCGGCTCTGAACACTGAAGCTTTCTTT
CDR3aa: CASSGDAALNTEAFF

j_gene: TRBJ1-2
abundance: NA
d_gene: TRBD1
v_gene: TRBV6-6
CDR3nt: TGTGCCAGCAGTAAACAGGGGGCATTGGCTAACTATGGCTACACCTTC
CDR3aa: CASSKQGALANYGYTF

j_gene: TRBJ1-2
abundance: few
d_gene: NA
v_gene: TRBV7-6
CDR3nt: TGTGCAAGAGGCGGGGTCGGCTATGGCTACACCTTC
CDR3aa: CARGGVGYGYTF

j_gene: TRBJ2-7
abundance: NA
d_gene: TRBD2
v_gene: TRBV7-8
CDR3nt: TGTGCCAGCAGCTTACTAATAGCGGGGGGTTCCTACGAGCAGTACTTC
CDR3aa: CASSLLIAGGSYEQYF

j_gene: TRBJ1-6
abundance: NA
d_gene: TRBD1
v_gene: TRBV5-4
CDR3nt: TGTGCCAGCAGCTTGGCGCCCGGGACAGCGTATAATTCACCCCTCCACTTT
CDR3aa: CASSLAPGTAYNSPLHF

j_gene: TRBJ2-1
abundance: NA
d_gene: TRBD2
v_gene: TRBV24-1
CDR3nt: TGTGCCACCAGTGATCCTCTAGCGGGGGGATTCAATGAGCAGTTCTTC
CDR3aa: CATSDPLAGGFNEQFF

j_gene: TRBJ1-1
abundance: NA
d_gene: NA
v_gene: TRBV28
CDR3nt: TGTGCCAGCAGTTTAATCCGGGATATGGACAGCGCTTTCTTT
CDR3aa: CASSLIRDMDSAFF

j_gene: TRBJ2-2
abundance: once
d_gene: TRBD2
v_gene: TRBV5-5
CDR3nt: TGTGCCAGCAGTTCCCTTACTAGCGGGGTAACCGGGGAGCTGTTTTTT
CDR3aa: CASSSLTSGVTGELFF

j_gene: TRBJ2-7
abundance: NA
d_gene: NA
v_gene: TRBV19
CDR3nt: TGTGCCAGTATGAACCTGGGGGCTCCTTGGTACGAGCAGTACTTC
CDR3aa: CASMNLGAPWYEQYF

j_gene: TRBJ1-2
abundance: NA
d_gene: NA
v_gene: TRBV5-4
CDR3nt: TGTGCCAGCAGCACAGGGAAATCCGCATCGGCTTATGGCTACACCTTC
CDR3aa: CASSTGKSASAYGYTF

j_gene: TRBJ1-2
abundance: NA
d_gene: TRBD1
v_gene: TRBV4-3
CDR3nt: TGCGCCAGCAGCCCGACAGGGGATCATGGCTACACCTTC
CDR3aa: CASSPTGDHGYTF

j_gene: TRBJ1-2
abundance: NA
d_gene: NA
v_gene: TRBV3-1/TRBV3-2
CDR3nt: TGTGCCAGCAACCCGGGGGTAGGACTCGGGGGGTTCTATGGCTACACCTTC
CDR3aa: CASNPGVGLGGFYGYTF

j_gene: TRBJ2-7
abundance: NA
d_gene: NA
v_gene: TRBV2
CDR3nt: TGTGCCAGCTCCGCATCCAGGACAGCCGAGCAGTACTTC
CDR3aa: CASSASRTAEQYF

j_gene: TRBJ1-5
abundance: NA
d_gene: NA
v_gene: TRBV28
CDR3nt: TGTGCCAGCAGTTTATCCACAGGGAAGCAGCCCCAGCATTTT
CDR3aa: CASSLSTGKQPQHF

j_gene: TRBJ2-1
abundance: NA
d_gene: TRBD1
v_gene: TRBV18
CDR3nt: TGTGCCAGCTCACCGGTCGGGACAGGGTTTCTCAATGAGCAGTTCTTC
CDR3aa: CASSPVGTGFLNEQFF

j_gene: TRBJ1-1
abundance: NA
d_gene: NA
v_gene: TRBV6-1
CDR3nt: TGTGCCAGCAGTGACCTGACAGTTTTGGGGGCTTTCTTT
CDR3aa: CASSDLTVLGAFF

j_gene: TRBJ1-5
abundance: NA
d_gene: TRBD1
v_gene: TRBV24-1
CDR3nt: TGTGCCACCAGTGAAACTAGGACAGGGCTGAATCAGCCCCAGCATTTT
CDR3aa: CATSETRTGLNQPQHF

j_gene: TRBJ1-3
abundance: NA
d_gene: NA
v_gene: TRBV9
CDR3nt: TGTGCCAGCAGCCCCCAGGACAGACACTCTGGAAACACCATATATTTT
CDR3aa: CASSPQDRHSGNTIYF